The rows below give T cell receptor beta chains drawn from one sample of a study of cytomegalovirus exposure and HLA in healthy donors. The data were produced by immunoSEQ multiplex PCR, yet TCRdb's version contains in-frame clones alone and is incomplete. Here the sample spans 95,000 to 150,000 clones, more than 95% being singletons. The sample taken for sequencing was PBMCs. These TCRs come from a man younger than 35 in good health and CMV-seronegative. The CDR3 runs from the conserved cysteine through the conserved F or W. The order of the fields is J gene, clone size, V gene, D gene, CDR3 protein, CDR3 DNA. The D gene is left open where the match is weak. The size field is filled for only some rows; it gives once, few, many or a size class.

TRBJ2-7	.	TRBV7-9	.	CASSRWGGRKQYF	TGTGCCAGCAGCCGGTGGGGGGGGCGTAAGCAGTACTTC
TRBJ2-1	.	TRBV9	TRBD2	CASSPTSGSEQFF	TGTGCCAGCAGCCCTACTAGCGGGAGTGAGCAGTTCTTC
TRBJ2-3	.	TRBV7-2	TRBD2	CASSPSGTSGDFRTDTQYF	TGTGCCAGCAGCCCCTCCGGGACTAGCGGGGACTTTCGCACAGATACGCAGTATTTT
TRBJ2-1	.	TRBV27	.	CASSLRGSSDNEQFF	TGTGCCAGCAGTTTACGGGGTAGCTCCGACAATGAGCAGTTCTTC
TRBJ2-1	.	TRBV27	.	CASSLFFSWRNEQFF	TGTGCCAGCAGTTTATTTTTCAGTTGGCGGAATGAGCAGTTCTTC
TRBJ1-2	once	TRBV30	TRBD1	CAWSGIDRDRSDYGYTF	TGTGCCTGGAGCGGAATCGACAGGGACAGATCGGACTATGGCTACACCTTC
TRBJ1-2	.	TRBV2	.	CASSADTNYGYTF	TGTGCCAGCAGTGCTGACACGAACTATGGCTACACCTTC
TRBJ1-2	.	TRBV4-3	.	CASSPRGGDYGYTF	TGCGCCAGCAGCCCACGGGGGGGCGACTATGGCTACACCTTC
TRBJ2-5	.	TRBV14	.	CASSQDLYGETQYF	TGTGCCAGCAGCCAAGATCTCTACGGAGAGACCCAGTACTTC
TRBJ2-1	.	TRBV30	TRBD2	CAWSPLAGANEQFF	TGTGCCTGGAGTCCACTAGCGGGAGCCAATGAGCAGTTCTTC
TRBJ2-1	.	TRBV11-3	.	CASSLSGSIYNEQFF	TGTGCCAGCAGCTTATCCGGGAGTATATACAATGAGCAGTTCTTC
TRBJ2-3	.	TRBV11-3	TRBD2	CASSPSGSKDTQYF	TGTGCCAGCAGCCCTAGCGGGAGTAAAGATACGCAGTATTTT
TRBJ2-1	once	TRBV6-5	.	CASREITSAYNEQFF	TGTGCCAGCAGAGAAATCACCAGCGCCTACAATGAGCAGTTCTTC
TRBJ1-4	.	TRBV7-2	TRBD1	CASSPRQGTDEKLFF	TGTGCCAGCAGCCCCAGACAGGGGACGGATGAAAAACTGTTTTTT
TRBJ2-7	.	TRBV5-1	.	CASSLVGGEEQYF	TGCGCCAGCAGCTTGGTAGGGGGTGAGGAGCAGTACTTC
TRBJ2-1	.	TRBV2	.	CASSEDIGTRQFF	TGTGCCAGCAGTGAGGACATAGGTACCAGGCAGTTCTTC
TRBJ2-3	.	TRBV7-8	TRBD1	CASSFPDRDADTQYF	TGTGCCAGCAGCTTTCCGGACAGGGACGCAGATACGCAGTATTTT
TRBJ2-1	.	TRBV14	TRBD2	CASSQELGRWYEQFF	TGTGCCAGCAGCCAAGAGCTCGGGAGGTGGTATGAGCAGTTCTTC
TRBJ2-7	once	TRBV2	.	CASSEALRLTYEQYF	TGTGCCAGCAGTGAAGCGCTGCGGTTAACCTACGAGCAGTACTTC
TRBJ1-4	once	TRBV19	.	CASTNHPEDLATNEKLFF	TGTGCCAGTACAAATCACCCGGAGGACCTTGCAACTAATGAAAAACTGTTTTTT
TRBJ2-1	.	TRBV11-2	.	CASSLSTSSYNEQFF	TGTGCCAGCAGCTTATCCACCAGCTCCTACAATGAGCAGTTCTTC
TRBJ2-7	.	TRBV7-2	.	CASSLVRQGTYEQYF	TGTGCCAGCAGCTTAGTCCGGCAGGGAACCTACGAGCAGTACTTC
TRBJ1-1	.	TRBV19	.	CASSFRGGEGTEAFF	TGTGCCAGTAGCTTTCGTGGGGGCGAAGGCACTGAAGCTTTCTTT
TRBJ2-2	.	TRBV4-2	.	CASSRSGSGELFF	TGTGCCAGCAGCCGGTCTGGCAGCGGGGAGCTGTTTTTT
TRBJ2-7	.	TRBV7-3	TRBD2	CASSLTSNKRERYEQYF	TGTGCCAGCAGCTTAACGTCGAATAAGCGGGAGCGCTACGAGCAGTACTTC
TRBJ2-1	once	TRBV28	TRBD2	CASSSGTTVYNEQFF	TGTGCCAGCAGTTCGGGGACTACAGTCTACAATGAGCAGTTCTTC
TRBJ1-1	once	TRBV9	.	CASSRVPGLMNTEAFF	TGTGCCAGCAGCAGGGTCCCAGGGTTAATGAACACTGAAGCTTTCTTT